The 24 T cell receptor beta chains below all came from one sample that was sequenced in a study of blood T cell repertoires in COVID-19. Here immunoSEQ multiplex PCR was the method, and the copy in TCRdb shows in-frame clones only, minus some. The sample includes fewer than 350,000 clones, roughly 90% of them seen just once. Material: PBMCs or T cells enriched from blood (not recorded which). The source is a man in his forties or fifties who had been exposed to COVID-19.

This sequence joins TRBV5-4 and TRBJ1-1; possible D gene TRBD1, 6 bases. The CDR3 runs to 16 residues. In germline, CDR1 is SGHNT, CDR2 YYREEE (reference sequence). V lost 2 bases, J lost 2 bases, and 16 bases lay in between. The CDR3 spells CASSFVPRDINTEAFF. The CDR3 coding sequence is TGTGCCAGCAGCTTCGTCCCCCGGGACATAAACACTGAAGCTTTCTTT.

The rearrangement uses TRBV2 and TRBJ2-7; TRBD2 aligns across 11 bases. Germline values: CDR1 SNHLY, CDR2 FYNNEI. V shed 6 bases and J 3 bases; nucleotides not matched to a gene: 7. This CDR3 region has 15 residues. The CDR3 spells CASRETSGKIYEQYF. The CDR3 region has the DNA TGTGCCAGCAGGGAGACTAGCGGGAAGATCTACGAGCAGTACTTC.

The chain employs TRBV12-5 and TRBJ2-1; 10 nucleotides agree with TRBD1. The CDR3 covers 14 residues. J gave up 7 bases and V 7 bases, and 7 bases lay outside the gene matches. CDR1 LGHNT and CDR2 FRNRAP come from the germline V gene. This CDR3 reads CASDPGQGNNEQFF. For the CDR3, the DNA is TGTGCTAGTGACCCGGGACAGGGGAATAATGAGCAGTTCTTC.

The rearrangement uses TRBV4-2 and TRBJ2-1; TRBD1 matches at 10 bases. Germline V CDR1 and CDR2: LGHNA, YNFKEQ. The CDR3 is made up of 15 amino acids. Trimming at V came to 5 bases and at J to 2 bases, leaving 3 bases not matched to a gene. In nucleotides, the CDR3 is TGTGCCAGCAGCGCCGGACAGGGGGCCTACAATGAGCAGTTCTTC. Translated: CASSAGQGAYNEQFF.

This clone was seen only once. This sequence may be a read error, since a much larger clone differs from it by one base. The rearrangement links TRBV27 to TRBJ1-1; possible D gene TRBD1, 6 bases. The V gene lost 2 bases and the J gene lost 1 base, with 8 bases spanning the gap. Per the germline V gene, CDR1 is MNHEY and CDR2 is SMNVEV (reference sequence). The CDR3 runs to 14 residues. The CDR3 DNA reads as TGTGCCAGCAGTTTACAGGGGAGGAACACTGAAGCTTTCTTT. Its translation is CASSLQGRNTEAFF.

The chain couples TRBV13 to TRBJ2-3, with 7 bases that match TRBD2. The V and J ends lost 4 bases and 5 bases, in that order; junction bases with no gene match: 6. CDR3 length: 14 residues. CDR1 and CDR2 (germline): PRHDT, FYEKMQ (reference sequence). The CDR3 is CASSSVSGGDTQYF. The CDR3 region has the DNA TGTGCCAGCAGCTCCGTCTCGGGAGGAGATACGCAGTATTTT.

This clone occurred once. V is TRBV18 and J is TRBJ1-4, with D possibly matching TRBD1 (6 bases). Looked up from germline, CDR1 is KGHSH and CDR2 is LQKENI. The CDR3 loop spans 14 amino acids. V lost 3 bases, J lost 4 bases, and 9 bases lay in between. The CDR3: CASSPTGRNEKLFF. The CDR3 nucleotides read TGTGCCAGCTCACCGACAGGCCGTAATGAAAAACTGTTTTTT. Filled out from reference TRBV18 and TRBJ1-4, the complete variable domain reads NAGVMQNPRHLVRRRGQEARLRCSPMKGHSHVYWYRQLPEEGLKFMVYLQKENIIDESGMPKERFSAEFPKEGPSILRIQQVVRGDSAAYFCASSPTGRNEKLFFGSGTQLSVL.

The gene calls are TRBV29-1 and TRBJ2-1; TRBD2 matches 8 bases. Trimming took 0 bases from V and 0 from J; bases not matched to a gene: 10. This CDR3 is 18 amino acids long. Germline CDR1 reads SQVTM; CDR2 reads ANQGSEA. CDR3 DNA sequence: TGCAGCGTTGAAGAGCCACCAACTAGCGGTCCCTCCTACAATGAGCAGTTCTTC. It codes for CSVEEPPTSGPSYNEQFF.

This clone was recorded only once. This chain connects TRBV9 to TRBJ2-3; a possible D gene is TRBD2 (5 bases). This CDR3 has 15 amino acids. Deletions cut 0 bases from V and 4 bases from J, with 12 bases between. Germline assignment: CDR1 SGDLS and CDR2 YYNGEE. CDR3 sequence (DNA): TGTGCCAGCAGCGTAGGGCCGGACTCACCAGATACGCAGTATTTT. Its protein is CASSVGPDSPDTQYF.

The chain recombines TRBV29-1 with TRBJ2-1, with unresolved D. CDR1 is SQVTM, CDR2 ANQGSEA, per germline. CDR3 size: 13 residues. V was clipped by 4 bases and J by 4 bases, with 11 bases between them. CDR3 in DNA: TGCAGCGTTGTTACAGTCTCTTACAATGAGCAGTTCTTC. Its protein is CSVVTVSYNEQFF.

The rearrangement links TRBV24-1 to TRBJ2-1, with TRBD2 identical over 11 bases. This CDR3 contains 15 residues. Trimming removed 5 bases from V and 7 bases from J; junction bases left unmatched: 6. Germline CDR1 is KGHDR and CDR2 is SFDVKD. The CDR3 here is CATSVGTSGLNEQFF. CDR3 DNA sequence: TGTGCCACCAGTGTGGGGACTAGCGGTTTGAATGAGCAGTTCTTC.

The chain joins TRBV21-1 to TRBJ1-5; the table's D call, TRBD1, has no DNA check behind it. TRBV21-1 is annotated as a pseudogene. The CDR3 sequence is 15 residues long. The CDR3: CASSTTRDTNQPQHF. The CDR3 region has the DNA TGTGCCAGCAGCACAACACGGGACACAAATCAGCCCCAGCATTTT.

The chain links TRBV6-4 to TRBJ2-2; 11 nucleotides align to TRBD2. The CDR3 is 17 residues long. Trimming removed 9 bases from V and 3 bases from J; junction bases left unmatched: 12. Looked up from germline, CDR1 is MRHNA and CDR2 is SNTAGT. CDR3 DNA sequence: TGTGCCAGAAAGAACACCTTAGCGGGAGGGTACACCGGGGAGCTGTTTTTT. This sequence encodes CARKNTLAGGYTGELFF.

The chain is built from TRBV5-4 and TRBJ1-1; no definite D call. The CDR3 is 14 residues long. Germline V lookup: CDR1 SGHNT, CDR2 YYREEE (reference sequence). V lost 1 base, J lost 6 bases, and 13 bases lay in between. The CDR3 bases are TGTGCCAGCAGCTTGCCTCAAGAGGGATCTGAAGCTTTCTTT. It encodes CASSLPQEGSEAFF.

The chain links TRBV5-1 to TRBJ2-1; 11 positions agree with TRBD2. The CDR3 is 15 amino acids. V was pared by 4 bases and J by 4 bases, with 4 bases of the junction left unmatched. Germline lookup yields CDR1 SGHRS and CDR2 YFSETQ. CDR3 nucleotide sequence: TGCGCCAGCAGCGGGGGACTAGCGGATTACAATGAGCAGTTCTTC. This codes for CASSGGLADYNEQFF. Complete variable domain (other parts from reference TRBV5-1 and TRBJ2-1): KAGVTQTPRYLIKTRGQQVTLSCSPISGHRSVSWYQQTPGQGLQFLFEYFSETQRNKGNFPGRFSGRQFSNSRSEMNVSTLELGDSALYLCASSGGLADYNEQFFGPGTRLTVL.

The V gene is TRBV18, the J gene TRBJ2-3; 14 bases are a match to TRBD2. CDR3 size: 15 residues. Germline-derived CDR1 and CDR2 are KGHSH and LQKENI. V dropped 8 bases and J dropped 4; count of bases not matched to a gene: 5. The CDR3 loop is CASRTSGGNADTQYF. The CDR3 nucleotides are TGTGCCAGCAGGACTAGCGGGGGGAATGCAGATACGCAGTATTTT.

J is TRBJ1-1 and V is TRBV19; tentatively, D is TRBD1 (5 bases). V dropped 0 bases and J dropped 3 bases, with 5 bases sitting between them. CDR1 and CDR2 (germline): LNHDA, SQIVND (reference sequence). The CDR3 has 13 amino acids. CDR3 DNA: TGTGCCAGTAGTATAGAAGGGGACACTGAAGCTTTCTTT. Its protein is CASSIEGDTEAFF.

This chain links TRBV5-4 with TRBJ1-1, with 7 bases aligning to TRBD1. V trimming: 4 bases; J trimming: 4 bases; junction bases outside the gene matches: 10. The CDR3 is 15 amino acids. Germline assignment: CDR1 SGHNT and CDR2 YYREEE (reference sequence). The DNA for the CDR3 is TGTGCCAGCAGCCCCGGGACAGTGGGTCCCACTGAAGCTTTCTTT. Its protein product is CASSPGTVGPTEAFF.

This clone was observed a single time. The same CDR3 is also encoded by other DNA sequences in this sample. The DNA for the CDR3 is TGTGCCAGTAGCCTCAGGGACAGCTTCTATGGCTACACCTTC. It encodes CASSLRDSFYGYTF. V and J are TRBV19 and TRBJ1-2, with 7 nucleotides matching TRBD1. V gave up 6 bases and J gave up 4 bases; unmatched junction bases: 8. Germline V gene sequence: CDR1 LNHDA, CDR2 SQIVND (reference sequence). The CDR3 loop spans 14 amino acids.

The rearrangement joins TRBV5-4 to TRBJ2-3, with D uncertain. This CDR3 comprises 16 residues. Germline loops: CDR1 SGHNT, CDR2 YYREEE (reference sequence). The ends were cut back, 1 base at V and 0 bases at J, with 12 bases in the middle. The CDR3 is CASSLIQEFSTDTQYF. The CDR3 DNA sequence: TGTGCCAGCAGCTTGATCCAGGAATTCAGCACAGATACGCAGTATTTT.

The V and J genes are TRBV11-2 and TRBJ1-1, with a weak D call TRBD1 (6 bases). The germline V gene has CDR1 SGHAT and CDR2 FQNNGV. The CDR3 runs to 13 residues. Trimming left V 2 bases short and J 10 bases short, with 14 bases between. CDR3 sequence: CASSLWRGRAAFF. The CDR3, as DNA: TGTGCCAGCAGCTTATGGCGGGGGCGAGCAGCTTTCTTT.

The genes are TRBV10-1 and TRBJ2-7; 8 nucleotides line up with TRBD2. Germline CDR1 reads WNHNN; CDR2 reads SYGVQD (reference sequence). Unmatched junction bases numbered 3, after V lost 3 bases and J lost 2 bases. The CDR3 runs to 14 residues. The CDR3 region is CASSDTSGTYEQYF. The DNA for the CDR3 is TGCGCCAGCAGTGATACTAGCGGAACCTACGAGCAGTACTTC.

The chain combines TRBV5-6 with TRBJ1-6; D is unresolved. The CDR3 contains 16 residues. V gave up 0 bases and J gave up 0 bases, with 7 bases separating them. CDR1 is SGHDT, CDR2 YYEEEE, per germline. CDR3 amino acids: CASSLEGSSYNSPLHF. CDR3 nucleotide sequence: TGTGCCAGCAGCTTGGAAGGGAGCTCCTATAATTCACCCCTCCACTTT.

The CDR3 loop is CASKARRSDTQYF. As DNA, the CDR3 is TGTGCCAGCAAAGCGCGAAGGTCGGATACGCAGTATTTT. The chain links TRBV27 to TRBJ2-3; D call uncertain. The CDR3 has 13 residues. V lost 7 bases to trimming and J lost 6 bases, with 14 bases between them. CDR1 and CDR2 (germline): MNHEY, SMNVEV (reference sequence).